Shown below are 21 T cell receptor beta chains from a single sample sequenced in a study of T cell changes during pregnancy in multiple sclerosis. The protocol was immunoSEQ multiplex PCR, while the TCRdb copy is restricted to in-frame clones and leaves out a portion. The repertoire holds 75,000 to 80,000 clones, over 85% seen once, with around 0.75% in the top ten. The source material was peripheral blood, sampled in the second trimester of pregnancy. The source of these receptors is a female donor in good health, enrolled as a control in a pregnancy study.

The CDR3 coding sequence is TGTGCCAGCAGTTCCGTTATCGGGGGAGGAGCAACTAATGAAAAACTGTTTTTT. Translating gives CASSSVIGGGATNEKLFF. This chain uses TRBV27 with TRBJ1-4; D may be TRBD1 (5 bases). V was clipped by 4 bases and J by 0 bases, with 18 bases between them. CDR1 MNHEY and CDR2 SMNVEV come from the germline V gene (reference sequence). This CDR3 is built from 18 residues.

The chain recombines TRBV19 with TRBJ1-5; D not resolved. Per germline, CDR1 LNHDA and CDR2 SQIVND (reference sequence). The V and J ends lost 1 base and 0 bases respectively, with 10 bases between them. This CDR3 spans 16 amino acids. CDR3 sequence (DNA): TGTGCCAGTAGTATAGGAGAAGTCTATAGCAATCAGCCCCAGCATTTT. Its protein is CASSIGEVYSNQPQHF.

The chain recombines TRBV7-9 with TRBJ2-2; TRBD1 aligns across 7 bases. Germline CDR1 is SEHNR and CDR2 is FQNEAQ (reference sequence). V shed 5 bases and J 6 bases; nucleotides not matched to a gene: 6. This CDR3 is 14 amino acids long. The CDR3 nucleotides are TGTGCCAGCAGCCGACAGGGTGGGCCCGGGGAGCTGTTTTTT. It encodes CASSRQGGPGELFF.

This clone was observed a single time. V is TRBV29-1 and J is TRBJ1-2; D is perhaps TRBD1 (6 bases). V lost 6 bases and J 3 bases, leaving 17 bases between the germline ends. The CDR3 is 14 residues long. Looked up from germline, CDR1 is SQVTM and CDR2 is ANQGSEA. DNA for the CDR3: TGCAGCGTCGATCACAGGGTGTCGGACTATGGCTACACCTTC. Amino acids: CSVDHRVSDYGYTF.

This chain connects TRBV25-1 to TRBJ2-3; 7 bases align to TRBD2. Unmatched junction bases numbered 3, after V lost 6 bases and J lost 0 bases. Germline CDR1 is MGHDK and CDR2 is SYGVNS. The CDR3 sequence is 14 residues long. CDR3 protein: CASSERGSTDTQYF. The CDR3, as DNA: TGTGCCAGCAGCGAGCGGGGAAGCACAGATACGCAGTATTTT.

CDR3 sequence: CASSPEDRRDTDTQYF. The CDR3 DNA reads as TGTGCCAGCTCGCCAGAGGACAGGAGAGACACAGATACGCAGTATTTT. The chain uses TRBV18 and TRBJ2-3; 7 bases line up with TRBD1. After removal of 6 bases from V and 2 bases from J, the junction contained 11 bases not matched to a gene. Germline CDR1 is KGHSH and CDR2 is LQKENI. This CDR3 is 16 amino acids long. Filled out from reference TRBV18 and TRBJ2-3, the complete variable domain reads NAGVMQNPRHLVRRRGQEARLRCSPMKGHSHVYWYRQLPEEGLKFMVYLQKENIIDESGMPKERFSAEFPKEGPSILRIQQVVRGDSAAYFCASSPEDRRDTDTQYFGPGTRLTVL.

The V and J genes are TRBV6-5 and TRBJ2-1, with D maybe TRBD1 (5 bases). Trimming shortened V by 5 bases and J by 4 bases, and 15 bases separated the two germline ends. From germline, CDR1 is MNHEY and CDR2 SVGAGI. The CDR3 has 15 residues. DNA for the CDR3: TGTGCCAGCAGTCCGCCTCGGGCAGGGTACAATGAGCAGTTCTTC. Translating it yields CASSPPRAGYNEQFF.

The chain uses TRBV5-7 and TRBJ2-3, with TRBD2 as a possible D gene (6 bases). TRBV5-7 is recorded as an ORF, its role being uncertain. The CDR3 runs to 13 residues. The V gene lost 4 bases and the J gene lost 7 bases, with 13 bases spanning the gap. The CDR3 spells CASSGGDGYTQYF. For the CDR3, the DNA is TGTGCCAGCAGCGGCGGGGATGGGTATACGCAGTATTTT.

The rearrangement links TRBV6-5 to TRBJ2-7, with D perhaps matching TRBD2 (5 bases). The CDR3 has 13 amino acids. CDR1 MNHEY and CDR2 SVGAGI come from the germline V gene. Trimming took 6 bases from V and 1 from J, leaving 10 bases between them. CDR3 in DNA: TGTGCCAGCAGGCTAGCAATATCCTACGAGCAGTACTTC. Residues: CASRLAISYEQYF.

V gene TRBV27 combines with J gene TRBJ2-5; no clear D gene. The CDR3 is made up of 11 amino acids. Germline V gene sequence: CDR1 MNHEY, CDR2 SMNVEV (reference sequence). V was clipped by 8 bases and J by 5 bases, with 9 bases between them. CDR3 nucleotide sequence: TGTGCCAGCTTCTTTTTGGAGACCCAGTACTTC. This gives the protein CASFFLETQYF.

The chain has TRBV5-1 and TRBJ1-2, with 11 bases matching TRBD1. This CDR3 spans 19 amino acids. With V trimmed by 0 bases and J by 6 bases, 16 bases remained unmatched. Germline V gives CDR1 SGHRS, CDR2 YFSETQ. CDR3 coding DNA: TGCGCCAGCAGCTTGGCGGGACCGAACGGAGGGACAGGGGGAGATGGCTACACCTTC. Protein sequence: CASSLAGPNGGTGGDGYTF.

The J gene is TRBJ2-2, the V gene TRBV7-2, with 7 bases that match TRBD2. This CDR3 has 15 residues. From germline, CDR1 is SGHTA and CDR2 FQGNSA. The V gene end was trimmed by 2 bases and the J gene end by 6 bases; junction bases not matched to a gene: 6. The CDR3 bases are TGTGCCAGCAGCTTAACCGGGGGGAGTCCCGGGGAGCTGTTTTTT. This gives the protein CASSLTGGSPGELFF.

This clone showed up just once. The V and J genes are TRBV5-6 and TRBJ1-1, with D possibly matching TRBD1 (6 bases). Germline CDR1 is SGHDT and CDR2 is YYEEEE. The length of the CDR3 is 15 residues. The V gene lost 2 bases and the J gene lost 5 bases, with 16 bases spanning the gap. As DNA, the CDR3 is TGTGCCAGCAGCTTCTCGGGGCAGGGGCAAACTGAAGCTTTCTTT. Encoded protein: CASSFSGQGQTEAFF.

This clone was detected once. CDR3 sequence reads: CASSQGQGFYNSPLHF. As DNA, the CDR3 is TGTGCCAGCAGCCAGGGACAGGGGTTCTATAATTCACCCCTCCACTTT. V is TRBV7-3 and J is TRBJ1-6; 10 positions match TRBD1. Trimming at V came to 5 bases and at J to 3 bases, leaving 4 bases not matched to a gene. Germline CDR1 and CDR2: SGHTA and FQGTGA. CDR3 length: 16 amino acids. Combining the CDR3 with reference TRBV7-3 and TRBJ1-6 gives the whole variable domain GAGVSQTPSNKVTEKGKYVELRCDPISGHTALYWYRQSLGQGPEFLIYFQGTGAADDSGLPNDRFFAVRPEGSVSTLKIQRTERGDSAVYLCASSQGQGFYNSPLHFGNGTRLTVT.

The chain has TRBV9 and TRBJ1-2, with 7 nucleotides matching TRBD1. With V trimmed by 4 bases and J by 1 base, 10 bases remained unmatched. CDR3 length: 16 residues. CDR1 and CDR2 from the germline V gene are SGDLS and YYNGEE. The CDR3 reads CASSPRTGNSNYGYTF. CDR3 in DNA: TGTGCCAGCAGCCCCCGGACAGGCAATAGTAACTATGGCTACACCTTC.

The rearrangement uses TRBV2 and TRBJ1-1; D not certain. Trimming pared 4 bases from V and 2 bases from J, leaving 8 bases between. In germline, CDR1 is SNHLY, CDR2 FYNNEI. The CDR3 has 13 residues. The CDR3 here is CASSAGVNTEAFF. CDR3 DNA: TGTGCCAGCAGTGCCGGGGTCAACACTGAAGCTTTCTTT.

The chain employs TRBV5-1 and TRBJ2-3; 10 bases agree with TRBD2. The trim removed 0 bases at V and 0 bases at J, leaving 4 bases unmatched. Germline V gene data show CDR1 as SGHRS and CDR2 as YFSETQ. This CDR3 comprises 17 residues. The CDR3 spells CASSLVVAGGSTDTQYF. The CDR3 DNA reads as TGCGCCAGCAGCTTGGTAGTAGCGGGGGGAAGCACAGATACGCAGTATTTT.

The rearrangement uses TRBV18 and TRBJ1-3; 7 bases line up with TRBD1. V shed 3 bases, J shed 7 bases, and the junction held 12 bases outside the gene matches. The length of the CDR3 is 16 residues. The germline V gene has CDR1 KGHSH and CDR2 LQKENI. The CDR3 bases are TGTGCCAGCTCACCCTCGGGACAGCCAGCAGGGAACACCATATATTTT. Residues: CASSPSGQPAGNTIYF.

The CDR3 sequence is CAWSVRLAGAGGELFF. CDR3 in DNA: TGTGCCTGGAGTGTTAGACTAGCGGGGGCTGGCGGGGAGCTGTTTTTT. This chain uses TRBV30 with TRBJ2-2; TRBD2 matches at 12 bases. The V segment lost 0 bases and the J segment 7 bases; nucleotides outside the gene matches: 6. The length of the CDR3 is 16 residues. CDR1 is GTSNPN and CDR2 is SVGIG in the germline V gene (reference sequence).

The CDR3 loop is CASSVGTANTEAFF. The CDR3 DNA is TGTGCCAGCAGCGTCGGGACAGCCAACACTGAAGCTTTCTTT. The chain carries TRBV7-9 and TRBJ1-1; 7 bases fit TRBD1. The CDR3 runs to 14 residues. Losses at the gene ends were 5 bases for V and 2 bases for J; bases not matched to a gene: 5. Per the germline V gene, CDR1 is SEHNR and CDR2 is FQNEAQ (reference sequence).

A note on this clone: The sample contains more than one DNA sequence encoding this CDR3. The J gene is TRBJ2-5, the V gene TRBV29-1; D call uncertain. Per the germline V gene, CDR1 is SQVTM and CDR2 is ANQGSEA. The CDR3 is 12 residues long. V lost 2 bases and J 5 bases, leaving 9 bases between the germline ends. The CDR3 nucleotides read TGCAGCGTTGAACCGGGTGAGGAGACCCAGTACTTC. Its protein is CSVEPGEETQYF.